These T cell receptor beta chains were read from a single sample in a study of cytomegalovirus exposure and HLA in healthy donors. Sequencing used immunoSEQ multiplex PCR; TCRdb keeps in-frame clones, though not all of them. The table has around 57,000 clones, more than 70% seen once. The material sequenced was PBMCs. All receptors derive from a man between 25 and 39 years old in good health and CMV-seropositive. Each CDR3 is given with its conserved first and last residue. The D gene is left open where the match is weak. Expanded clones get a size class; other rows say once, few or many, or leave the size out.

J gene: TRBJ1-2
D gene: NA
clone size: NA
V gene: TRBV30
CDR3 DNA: TGTGCCTGGAGTCACACCTATGGCTACACCTTC
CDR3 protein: CAWSHTYGYTF

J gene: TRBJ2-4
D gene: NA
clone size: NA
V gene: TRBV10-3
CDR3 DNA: TGTGCCATCAGTGAAGGGGGGGGCGCGCAGGTAAAGCCCCTTCAGTACTTC
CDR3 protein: CAISEGGGAQVKPLQYF

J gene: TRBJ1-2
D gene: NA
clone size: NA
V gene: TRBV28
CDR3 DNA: TGTGCCAGCAGCCCAGTGGGGCAGCCTACTAACTATGGCTACACCTTC
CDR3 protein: CASSPVGQPTNYGYTF

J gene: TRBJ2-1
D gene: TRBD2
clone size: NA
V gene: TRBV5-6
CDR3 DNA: TGTGCCAGCAGCTACCCTACTAGCGGCGACTACAATGAGCAGTTCTTC
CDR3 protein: CASSYPTSGDYNEQFF

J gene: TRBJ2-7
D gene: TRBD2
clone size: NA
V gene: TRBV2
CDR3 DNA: TGTGCCAGCAGTGAAGGTCCTAGCGGGAGTTACGAGCAGTACTTC
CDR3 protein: CASSEGPSGSYEQYF

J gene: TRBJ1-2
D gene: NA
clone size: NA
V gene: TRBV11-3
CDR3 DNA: TGTGCCAGCAGCTCCGGACAGACTAACTATGGCTACACCTTC
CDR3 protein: CASSSGQTNYGYTF

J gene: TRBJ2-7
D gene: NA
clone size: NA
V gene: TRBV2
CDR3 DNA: TGTGCCAGCAGTGAAGTTAGGGAGTCCAACGAGCAGTACTTC
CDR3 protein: CASSEVRESNEQYF

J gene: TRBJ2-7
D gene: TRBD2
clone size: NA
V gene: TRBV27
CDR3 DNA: TGTGCCAGCAGTTCTAGTTATTCTGGACTAGTCCCCTACGAGCAGTACTTC
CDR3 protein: CASSSSYSGLVPYEQYF

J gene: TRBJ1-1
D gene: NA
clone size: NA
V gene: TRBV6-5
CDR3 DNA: TGTGCCAGCAGTTACTCGACGGGGATCACTGAAGCTTTCTTT
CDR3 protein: CASSYSTGITEAFF

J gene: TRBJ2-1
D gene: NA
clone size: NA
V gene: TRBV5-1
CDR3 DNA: TGCGCCAGCAGCCCCCTTGGTAGCTCCTACAATGAGCAGTTCTTC
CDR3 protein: CASSPLGSSYNEQFF

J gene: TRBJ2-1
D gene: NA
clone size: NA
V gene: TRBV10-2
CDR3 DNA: TGCGCCAGCAGTGATAGGGAAGTTAGCGATGAGCAGTTCTTC
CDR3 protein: CASSDREVSDEQFF

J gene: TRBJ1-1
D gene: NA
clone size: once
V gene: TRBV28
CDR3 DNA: TGTGCCAGCAGTCCCCCCAGGGGTGTGAACACTGAAGCTTTCTTT
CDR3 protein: CASSPPRGVNTEAFF

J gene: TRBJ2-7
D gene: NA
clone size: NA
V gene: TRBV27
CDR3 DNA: TGTGCCAGCAGTTTGGGGCTGCTTTACGAGCAGTACTTC
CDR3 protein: CASSLGLLYEQYF

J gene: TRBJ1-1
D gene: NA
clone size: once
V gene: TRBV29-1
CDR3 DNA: TGCAGCGTTTCAGGGCGGATGAACACTGAAGCTTTCTTT
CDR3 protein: CSVSGRMNTEAFF

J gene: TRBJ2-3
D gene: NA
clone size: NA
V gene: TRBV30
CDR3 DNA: TGTGCCTGGAGTGTAGAGGGCAGTACTAGCACAGATACGCAGTATTTT
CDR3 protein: CAWSVEGSTSTDTQYF

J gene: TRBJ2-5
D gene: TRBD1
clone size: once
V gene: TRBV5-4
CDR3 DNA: TGTGCCAGCAGCCCTCCAGGGGGTCTGGGGGAGACCCAGTACTTC
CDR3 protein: CASSPPGGLGETQYF

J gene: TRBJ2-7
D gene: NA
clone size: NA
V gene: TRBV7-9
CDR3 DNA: TGTGCCAGCAGCTTAGGAGGGAGGAGCTACGAGCAGTACTTC
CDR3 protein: CASSLGGRSYEQYF

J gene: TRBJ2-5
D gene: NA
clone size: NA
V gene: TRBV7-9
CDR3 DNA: TGTGCCAGCAGCCTCCAAGAGACCCAGTACTTC
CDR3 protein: CASSLQETQYF

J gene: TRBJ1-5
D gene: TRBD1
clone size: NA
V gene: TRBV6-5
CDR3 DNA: TGTGCCAGCAGTCCAGGACAGGTTTTTAATCAGCCCCAGCATTTT
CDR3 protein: CASSPGQVFNQPQHF

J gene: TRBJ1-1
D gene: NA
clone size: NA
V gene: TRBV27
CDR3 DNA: TGTGCCAGCAGTACCCAAACAGGGAACACTGAAGCTTTCTTT
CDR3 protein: CASSTQTGNTEAFF

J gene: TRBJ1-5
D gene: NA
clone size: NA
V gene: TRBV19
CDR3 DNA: TGTGCCACTACCCAGGACAGAAGCAATCAGCCCCAGCATTTT
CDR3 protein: CATTQDRSNQPQHF

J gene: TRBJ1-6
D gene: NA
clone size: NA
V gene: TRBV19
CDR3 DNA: TGTGCCAGTAGTATCATCAGGACAGATAATAATTCACCCCTCCACTTT
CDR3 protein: CASSIIRTDNNSPLHF